These 18 T cell receptor beta chains came from one sample sequenced in a study of blood T cell repertoires in COVID-19. Libraries were prepared by immunoSEQ multiplex PCR; TCRdb keeps only in-frame clonotypes and omits some of them. The sample has 200,000 to 250,000 clones, approximately 86% seen once. Sequenced input: peripheral blood. The receptors shown here come from a woman in her 50s with COVID-19, enrolled during active disease.

The chain is built from TRBV28 and TRBJ1-1, with D possibly TRBD1 on 5 matching bases. CDR3 length: 13 residues. V was shortened by 6 bases and J by 0 bases, with 8 bases between the two germline ends. Germline CDR1 MDHEN, CDR2 SYDVKM. In DNA form, the CDR3 reads TGTGCCAGCAGCGACAGCCTGAACACTGAAGCTTTCTTT. Translation: CASSDSLNTEAFF.

The rearrangement uses TRBV5-1 and TRBJ2-2, with unresolved D. CDR3 length equals 16 residues. Germline CDR1 is SGHRS and CDR2 is YFSETQ. V was shortened by 0 bases and J by 7 bases, with 16 bases between the two germline ends. CDR3 sequence: CASSLGASTSGGELFF. The CDR3 nucleotides read TGCGCCAGCAGCTTGGGAGCTTCTACGTCCGGCGGGGAGCTGTTTTTT.

The chain carries TRBV7-8 and TRBJ1-2; D not certain. Deletions cut 4 bases from V and 6 bases from J, with 12 bases between. The CDR3 consists of 13 residues. Germline CDR1 reads SGHVS; CDR2 reads FQNEAQ. CDR3 nucleotide sequence: TGTGCCAGCAGCTCTACGGGTGAAGATGGCTACACCTTC. Its translation: CASSSTGEDGYTF. Complete variable domain (other parts from reference TRBV7-8 and TRBJ1-2): GAGVSQSPRYKVAKRGQDVALRCDPISGHVSLFWYQQALGQGPEFLTYFQNEAQLDKSGLPSDRFFAERPEGSVSTLKIQRTQQEDSAVYLCASSSTGEDGYTFGSGTRLTVV.

The chain couples TRBV19 to TRBJ1-5; 8 bases fit TRBD1. With V trimmed by 3 bases and J by 0 bases, 7 bases remained unmatched. This CDR3 is built from 17 residues. CDR1 LNHDA and CDR2 SQIVND come from the germline V gene (reference sequence). The CDR3 bases are TGTGCCAGTAGTATCTCAGGGGGCGCGAATAGCAATCAGCCCCAGCATTTT. It specifies CASSISGGANSNQPQHF.

The CDR3 DNA sequence: TGTGCCAGCAGTGAACTCCCCTCCGGCTACACCTTC. It yields the protein CASSELPSGYTF. The rearrangement links TRBV6-1 to TRBJ1-2, with D unresolved. The V end lost 2 bases, the J end lost 8 bases, and 9 bases lay between the germline ends. This CDR3 region has 12 residues. CDR1 is MNHNS and CDR2 is SASEGT in the germline V gene.

This chain uses TRBV3-1 (or the pseudogene TRBV3-2) with TRBJ1-4; 11 positions match TRBD1. The CDR3 sequence is 17 residues long. The V segment lost 0 bases and the J segment 7 bases; nucleotides outside the gene matches: 7. Looked up from germline, CDR1 is LGHDT and CDR2 is YNNKEL (reference sequence). Written as DNA, the CDR3 is TGTGCCAGCAGCCAAGACCAGGGACAGGGGGATTCTGAAAAACTGTTTTTT. This codes for CASSQDQGQGDSEKLFF.

This chain joins TRBV5-8 and TRBJ2-7, with D uncertain. Germline assignment: CDR1 SGHTS and CDR2 YDEGEE. Trimming took 0 bases from V and 0 from J, leaving 7 bases between them. The CDR3 is 14 amino acids. The CDR3 nucleotides read TGTGCCAGCAGCTTGGCCGACATCTCCTACGAGCAGTACGTC. Protein sequence: CASSLADISYEQYV.

The genes are TRBV6-2 or TRBV6-3 and TRBJ2-4; maybe TRBD1 (5 bases). V was trimmed by 6 bases and J by 7 bases, leaving 10 bases between them. The germline V gene has CDR1 MNHEY and CDR2 SVGEGT. This CDR3 has 12 amino acids. The CDR3 is CASSPTVNIQYF. CDR3 sequence (DNA): TGTGCCAGCAGCCCGACAGTCAACATTCAGTACTTC.

This chain uses TRBV6-5 with TRBJ2-3; D is possibly TRBD2 (6 bases). Per germline, CDR1 MNHEY and CDR2 SVGAGI. Trimming took 8 bases from V and 0 from J, leaving 12 bases between them. This CDR3 has 14 amino acids. The CDR3 coding sequence is TGTGCCAGCGCCTTGGGGGGAAGCACAGATACGCAGTATTTT. Translation: CASALGGSTDTQYF.

V is TRBV4-3 and J is TRBJ2-3; D possibly corresponds to TRBD2 (6 bases). V shed 0 bases and J shed 2 bases, with 21 bases lying between them. Germline lookup yields CDR1 LGHNA and CDR2 YSLEER. CDR3 size: 19 residues. CDR3 in amino acids: CASSQDRGAALLDTDTQYF. CDR3 DNA sequence: TGCGCCAGCAGCCAAGATCGCGGGGCCGCCTTATTAGACACAGATACGCAGTATTTT.

The chain carries TRBV6-5 and TRBJ1-2; D unclear. Looked up from germline, CDR1 is MNHEY and CDR2 is SVGAGI. There are 14 residues in the CDR3. V gave up 0 bases and J gave up 6 bases, with 11 bases separating them. The DNA for the CDR3 is TGTGCCAGCAGTTACTCGTGGGAGGTCAATGGCTACACCTTC. Protein: CASSYSWEVNGYTF.

This clone turned up a few times. The J gene is TRBJ2-1, the V gene TRBV5-8; TRBD2 matches 7 bases. CDR1 is SGHTS and CDR2 is YDEGEE in the germline V gene. The CDR3 extends over 15 amino acids. V gave up 4 bases and J gave up 0 bases; unmatched junction bases: 4. CDR3 amino acids: CASSQRGSSYNEQFF. In DNA, the CDR3 is TGTGCCAGCAGCCAGCGGGGATCCTCCTACAATGAGCAGTTCTTC.

This clone is a singleton in its sample. V is TRBV5-6 and J is TRBJ2-5, with D possibly matching TRBD2 (6 bases). Trimming shortened V by 5 bases and J by 3 bases, and 29 bases separated the two germline ends. The length of the CDR3 is 19 residues. CDR1 and CDR2 (germline): SGHDT, YYEEEE. CDR3 sequence: CASSRGTVPGRVVKETQYF. The CDR3 DNA reads TGTGCCAGCAGTCGCGGGACCGTCCCGGGAAGGGTAGTGAAAGAGACCCAGTACTTC.

The chain recombines TRBV7-8 with TRBJ1-1; TRBD1 aligns across 8 bases. The V gene end was trimmed by 5 bases and the J gene end by 6 bases; junction bases not matched to a gene: 5. Germline CDR1 reads SGHVS; CDR2 reads FQNEAQ. There are 13 residues in the CDR3. The CDR3 sequence: CASSLPGGAEAFF. For the CDR3, the DNA is TGTGCCAGCAGCCTCCCAGGGGGCGCTGAAGCTTTCTTT.

The V and J genes are TRBV19 and TRBJ1-1; 9 nucleotides line up with TRBD1. Germline CDR1 and CDR2: LNHDA and SQIVND (reference sequence). Trimming removed 6 bases from V and 11 bases from J; junction bases left unmatched: 7. This CDR3 contains 12 residues. The CDR3 region is CASSISGTGAFF. For the CDR3, the DNA is TGTGCCAGTAGCATCTCCGGGACAGGGGCTTTCTTT.

This chain links TRBV29-1 with TRBJ2-2; no definite D call. The CDR3 is made up of 13 amino acids. Germline V gene sequence: CDR1 SQVTM, CDR2 ANQGSEA. With 0 bases removed from V and 8 bases from J, the gap between germline ends came to 10 bases. DNA of the CDR3: TGCAGCGTTGAAGAAGGAGCACGGGGGGAGCTGTTTTTT. The encoded protein is CSVEEGARGELFF.

The chain has TRBV12-3 or TRBV12-4 and TRBJ1-6; 7 positions match TRBD1. The CDR3 runs 13 residues. V was pared by 6 bases and J by 7 bases, with 3 bases of the junction left unmatched. Written as DNA, the CDR3 is TGTGCCAGCAGGCGACAGGGAAATTCACCCCTCCACTTT. Its translation is CASRRQGNSPLHF.

DNA of the CDR3: TGTGCCAGCAGTCCCCTACCCAAGCATAATTCACCCCTCCACTTT. It codes for CASSPLPKHNSPLHF. The V call is TRBV6-6, the J call TRBJ1-6, with D unresolved. The length of the CDR3 is 15 residues. Looked up from germline, CDR1 is MNHNY and CDR2 is SVGAGI (reference sequence). V was trimmed by 5 bases and J by 5 bases, leaving 13 bases between them.